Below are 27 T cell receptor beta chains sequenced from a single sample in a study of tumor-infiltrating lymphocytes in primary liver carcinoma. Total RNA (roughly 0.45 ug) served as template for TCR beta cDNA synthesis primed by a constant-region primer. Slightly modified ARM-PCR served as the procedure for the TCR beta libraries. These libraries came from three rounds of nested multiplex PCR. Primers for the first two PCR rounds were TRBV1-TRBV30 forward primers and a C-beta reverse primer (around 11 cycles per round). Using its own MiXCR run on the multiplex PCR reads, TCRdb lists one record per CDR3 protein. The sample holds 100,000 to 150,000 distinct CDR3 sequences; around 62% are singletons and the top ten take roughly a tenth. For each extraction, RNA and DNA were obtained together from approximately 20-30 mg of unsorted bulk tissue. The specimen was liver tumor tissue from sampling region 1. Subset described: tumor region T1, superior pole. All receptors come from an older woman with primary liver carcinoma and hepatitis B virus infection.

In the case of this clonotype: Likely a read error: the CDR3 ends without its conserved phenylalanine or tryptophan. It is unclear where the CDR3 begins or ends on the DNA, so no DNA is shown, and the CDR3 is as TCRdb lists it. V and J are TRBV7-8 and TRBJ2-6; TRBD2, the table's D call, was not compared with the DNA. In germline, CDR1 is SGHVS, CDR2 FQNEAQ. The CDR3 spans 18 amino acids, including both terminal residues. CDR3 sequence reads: CASSLPGLDLSGANVLTL.

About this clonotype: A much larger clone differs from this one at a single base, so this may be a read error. The CDR3 here is CVSSTSGGRKQFF. CDR3 in DNA: TGTGTCAGCAGCACGTCTGGCGGGAGGAAGCAGTTCTTC. This chain uses TRBV13 with TRBJ2-1; 8 nucleotides agree with TRBD2. CDR1 is PRHDT and CDR2 is FYEKMQ in the germline V gene (reference sequence). This CDR3 contains 13 residues.

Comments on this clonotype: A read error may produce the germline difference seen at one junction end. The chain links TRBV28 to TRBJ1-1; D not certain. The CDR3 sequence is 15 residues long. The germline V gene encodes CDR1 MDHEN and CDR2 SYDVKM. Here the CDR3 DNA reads TGTGCCAGCTCGAAGGGCGTCCCATGGAACACTGTAGCTTTCTTT. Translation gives CASSKGVPWNTVAFF. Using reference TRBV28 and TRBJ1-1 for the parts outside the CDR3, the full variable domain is DVKVTQSSRYLVKRTGEKVFLECVQDMDHENMFWYRQDPGLGLRLIYFSYDVKMKEKGDIPEGYSVSREKKERFSLILESASTNQTSMYLCASSKGVPWNTVAFFGQGTRLTVV.

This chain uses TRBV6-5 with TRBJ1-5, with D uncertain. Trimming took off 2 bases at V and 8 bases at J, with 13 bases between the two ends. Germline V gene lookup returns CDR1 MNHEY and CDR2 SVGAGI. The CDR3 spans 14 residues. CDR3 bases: TGTGCCAGCAGTTACGAGAAGGGCTCGGAGCCCCAGCATTTT. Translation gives CASSYEKGSEPQHF.

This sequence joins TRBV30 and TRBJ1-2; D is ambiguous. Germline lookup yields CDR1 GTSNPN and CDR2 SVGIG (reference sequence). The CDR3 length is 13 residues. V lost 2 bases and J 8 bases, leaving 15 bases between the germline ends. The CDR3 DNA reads TGTGCCTGGAGTAATTCAAATGATCGAGGCTACACCTTC. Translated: CAWSNSNDRGYTF.

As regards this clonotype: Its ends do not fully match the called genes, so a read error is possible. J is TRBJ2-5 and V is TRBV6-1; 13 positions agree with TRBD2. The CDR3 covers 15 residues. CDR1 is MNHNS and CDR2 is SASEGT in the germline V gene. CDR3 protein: CASKLAGGPWETQYF. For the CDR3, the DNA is TGTGCCAGCAAACTAGCGGGAGGGCCGTGGGAGACCCAGTATTTC.

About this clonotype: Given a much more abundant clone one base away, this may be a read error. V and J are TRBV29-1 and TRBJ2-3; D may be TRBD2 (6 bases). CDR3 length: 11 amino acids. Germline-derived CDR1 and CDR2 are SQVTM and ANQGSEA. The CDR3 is CCGDATDTQYF. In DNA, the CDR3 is TGCTGCGGGGACGCCACAGATACGCAGTATTTT.

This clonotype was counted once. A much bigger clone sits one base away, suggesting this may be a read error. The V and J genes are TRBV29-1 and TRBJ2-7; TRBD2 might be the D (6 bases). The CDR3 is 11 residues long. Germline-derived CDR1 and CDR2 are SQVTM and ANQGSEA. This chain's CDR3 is CSVRGSYEEYF. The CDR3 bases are TGCAGCGTGCGGGGTTCCTACGAGGAGTACTTC.

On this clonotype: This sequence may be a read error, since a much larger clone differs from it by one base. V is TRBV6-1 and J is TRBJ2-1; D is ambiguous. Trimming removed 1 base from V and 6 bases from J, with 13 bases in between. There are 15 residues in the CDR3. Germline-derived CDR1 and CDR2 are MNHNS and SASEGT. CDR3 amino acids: CASSEVWYFINEQFF. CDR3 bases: TGTGCCAGCAGTGAAGTATGGTACTTCATCAATGAGCAGTTCTTC.

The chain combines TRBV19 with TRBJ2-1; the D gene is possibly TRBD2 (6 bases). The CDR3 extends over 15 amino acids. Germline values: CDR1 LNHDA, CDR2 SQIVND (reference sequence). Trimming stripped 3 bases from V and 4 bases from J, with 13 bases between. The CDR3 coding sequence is TGTGCCAGTAGTATTGGAGGGAGAGCTTACAATGAGCAGTTCTTC. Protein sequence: CASSIGGRAYNEQFF.

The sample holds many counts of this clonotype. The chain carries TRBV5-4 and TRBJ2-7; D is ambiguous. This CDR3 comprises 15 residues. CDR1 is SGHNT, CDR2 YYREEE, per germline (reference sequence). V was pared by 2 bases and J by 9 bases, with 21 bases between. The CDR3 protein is CASSFRTGADVRQYF. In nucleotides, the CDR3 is TGTGCCAGCAGCTTTCGCACCGGTGCCGATGTTCGGCAGTACTTC. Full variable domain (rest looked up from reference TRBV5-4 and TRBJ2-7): ETGVTQSPTHLIKTRGQQVTLRCSSQSGHNTVSWYQQALGQGPQFIFQYYREEENGRGNFPPRFSGLQFPNYSSELNVNALELDDSALYLCASSFRTGADVRQYFGPGTRLTVT.

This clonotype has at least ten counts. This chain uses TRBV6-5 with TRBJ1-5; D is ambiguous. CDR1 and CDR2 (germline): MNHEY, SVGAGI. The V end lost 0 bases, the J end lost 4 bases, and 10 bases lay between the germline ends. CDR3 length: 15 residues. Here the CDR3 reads CASSYSGGGNQPQHF. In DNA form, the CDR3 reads TGTGCCAGCAGTTACTCTGGCGGTGGGAATCAGCCCCAGCATTTT.

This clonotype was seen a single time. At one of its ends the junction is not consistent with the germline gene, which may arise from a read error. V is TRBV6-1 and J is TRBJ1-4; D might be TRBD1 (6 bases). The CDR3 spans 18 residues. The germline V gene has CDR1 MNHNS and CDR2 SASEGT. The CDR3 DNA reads TGTGCCAGCATTGAAGCTGGTACAGGGACCTCAACTAATCAAAAACTGTTTTTT. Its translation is CASIEAGTGTSTNQKLFF.

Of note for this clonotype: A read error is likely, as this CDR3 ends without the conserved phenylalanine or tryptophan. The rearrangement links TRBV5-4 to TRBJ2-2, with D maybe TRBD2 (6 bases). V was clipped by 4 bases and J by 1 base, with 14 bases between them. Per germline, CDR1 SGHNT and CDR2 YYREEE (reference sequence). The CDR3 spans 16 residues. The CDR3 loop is CASSIGTGGNTGELFL. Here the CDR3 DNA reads TGTGCCAGCAGCATCGGGACTGGCGGGAACACCGGGGAGCTGTTTTTG.

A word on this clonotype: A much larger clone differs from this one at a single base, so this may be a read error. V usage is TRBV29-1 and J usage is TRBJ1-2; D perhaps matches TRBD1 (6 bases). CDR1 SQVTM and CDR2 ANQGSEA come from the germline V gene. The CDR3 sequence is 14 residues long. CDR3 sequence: CSVEGAGVNYGCTF. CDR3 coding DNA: TGCAGCGTTGAAGGGGCAGGGGTTAACTATGGCTGCACCTTC. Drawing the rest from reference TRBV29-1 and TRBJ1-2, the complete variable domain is SAVISQKPSRDICQRGTSLTIQCQVDSQVTMMFWYRQQPGQSLTLIATANQGSEATYESGFVIDKFPISRPNLTFSTLTVSNMSPEDSSIYLCSVEGAGVNYGCTFGSGTRLTVV.

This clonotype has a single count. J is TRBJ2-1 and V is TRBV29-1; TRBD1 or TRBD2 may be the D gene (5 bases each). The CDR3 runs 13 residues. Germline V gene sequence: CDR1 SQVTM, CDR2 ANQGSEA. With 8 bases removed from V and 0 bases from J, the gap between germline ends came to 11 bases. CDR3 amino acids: CSIGGTSYNEQFF. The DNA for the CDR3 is TGCAGCATTGGTGGGACCTCCTACAATGAGCAGTTCTTC.

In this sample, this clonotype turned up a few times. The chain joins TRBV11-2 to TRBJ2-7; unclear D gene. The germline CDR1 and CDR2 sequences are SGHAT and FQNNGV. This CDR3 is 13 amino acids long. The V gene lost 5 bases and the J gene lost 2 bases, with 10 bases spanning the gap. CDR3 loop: CASSSSMAYEQYF. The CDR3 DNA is TGTGCCAGCAGCAGTAGCATGGCCTACGAGCAGTACTTC.

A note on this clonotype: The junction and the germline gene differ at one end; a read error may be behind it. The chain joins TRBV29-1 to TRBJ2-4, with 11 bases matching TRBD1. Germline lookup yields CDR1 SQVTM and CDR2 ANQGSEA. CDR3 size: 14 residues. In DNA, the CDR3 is TGCGGCGTCCGGGGACAGGGGGGAAAAAACATTCAGTACTTC. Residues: CGVRGQGGKNIQYF.

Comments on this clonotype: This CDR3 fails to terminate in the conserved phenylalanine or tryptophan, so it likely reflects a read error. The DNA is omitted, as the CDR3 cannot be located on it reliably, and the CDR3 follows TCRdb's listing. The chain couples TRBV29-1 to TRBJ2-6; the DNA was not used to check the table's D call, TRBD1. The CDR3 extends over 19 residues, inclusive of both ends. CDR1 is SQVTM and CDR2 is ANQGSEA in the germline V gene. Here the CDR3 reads CSIEAPPGTGDTGANVLTL.

The chain's CDR3 is CASSREGGTPHSPLHF. CDR3 bases: TGTGCCAGCAGCCGAGAGGGTGGGACACCCCATTCACCCCTCCACTTT. The rearrangement joins TRBV11-2 to TRBJ1-6; D is possibly TRBD1 (6 bases). V was trimmed by 5 bases and J by 8 bases, leaving 19 bases between them. Per the germline V gene, CDR1 is SGHAT and CDR2 is FQNNGV. The length of the CDR3 is 16 residues.

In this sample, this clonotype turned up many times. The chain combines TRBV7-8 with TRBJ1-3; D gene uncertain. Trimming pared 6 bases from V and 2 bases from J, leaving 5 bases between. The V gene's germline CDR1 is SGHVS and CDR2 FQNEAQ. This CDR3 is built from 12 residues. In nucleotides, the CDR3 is TGTGCCAGCAGTGGTACTGGAAACACCATATATTTT. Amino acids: CASSGTGNTIYF.

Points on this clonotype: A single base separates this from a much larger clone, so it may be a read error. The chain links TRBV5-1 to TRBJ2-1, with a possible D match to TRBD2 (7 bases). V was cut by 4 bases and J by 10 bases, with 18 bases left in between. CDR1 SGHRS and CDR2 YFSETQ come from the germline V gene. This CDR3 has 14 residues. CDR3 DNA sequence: TGCGCCAGCAGCCACGAGGGGGGGGTGTGGGAGCAGTTCTTC. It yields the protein CASSHEGGVWEQFF.

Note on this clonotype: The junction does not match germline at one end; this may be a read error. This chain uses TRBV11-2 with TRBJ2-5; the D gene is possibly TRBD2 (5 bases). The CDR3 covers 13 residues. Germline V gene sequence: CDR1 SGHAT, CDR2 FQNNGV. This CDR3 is CANSLDIGNREYF. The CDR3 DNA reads TGTGCCAACAGCTTAGATATCGGGAACCGTGAATACTTC.

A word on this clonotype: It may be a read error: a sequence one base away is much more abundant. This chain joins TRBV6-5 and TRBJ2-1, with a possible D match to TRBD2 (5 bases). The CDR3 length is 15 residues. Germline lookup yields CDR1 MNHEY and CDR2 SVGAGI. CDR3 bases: TGTGCCAGCAGCGACGGGATTCGGTCCTACAATGGGCAGTTCTTC. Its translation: CASSDGIRSYNGQFF.

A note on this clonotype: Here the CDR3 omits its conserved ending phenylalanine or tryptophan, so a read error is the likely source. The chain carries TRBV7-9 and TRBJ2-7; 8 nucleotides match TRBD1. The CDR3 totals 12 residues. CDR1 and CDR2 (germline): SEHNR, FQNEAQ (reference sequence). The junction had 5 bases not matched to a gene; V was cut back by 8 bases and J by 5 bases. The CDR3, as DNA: TGTGCCAGCGGTCAGGGGGCTAACGAGCAGTACTTA. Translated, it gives CASGQGANEQYL.

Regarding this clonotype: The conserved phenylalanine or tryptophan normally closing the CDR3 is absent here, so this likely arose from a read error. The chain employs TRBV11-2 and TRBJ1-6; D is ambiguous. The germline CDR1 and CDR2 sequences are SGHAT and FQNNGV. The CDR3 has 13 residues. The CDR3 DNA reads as TGTGTCAGCAGCTTAGAGCCGGATTCACCCCTCCACATT. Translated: CVSSLEPDSPLHI.

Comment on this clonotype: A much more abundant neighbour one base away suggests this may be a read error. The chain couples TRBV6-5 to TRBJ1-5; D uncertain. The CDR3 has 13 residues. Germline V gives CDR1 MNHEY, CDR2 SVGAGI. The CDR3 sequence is CTTRRGSNQPQHF. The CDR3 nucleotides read TGTACCACCCGACGAGGCAGCAATCAGCCCCAGCATTTT.